The 13 T cell receptor beta chains given below trace back to one sample, sequenced in a study of blood T cell repertoires in COVID-19. TCRdb keeps only in-frame clones here, not all; method: immunoSEQ multiplex PCR. The data hold fewer than 200,000 clones, with roughly 87% observed a single time. Sequencing input: peripheral blood. These TCRs come from a woman aged 70-85 years with COVID-19, enrolled during active disease.

This sequence joins TRBV6-5 and TRBJ2-3, with D possibly matching TRBD1 (6 bases). Germline CDR1 is MNHEY and CDR2 is SVGAGI. The CDR3 runs 12 residues. The ends were cut back, 6 bases at V and 8 bases at J, with 12 bases in the middle. CDR3 coding DNA: TGTGCCAGCAGGAATGCACAGGGTACGCAGTATTTT. It is translated as CASRNAQGTQYF.

The chain carries TRBV11-2 and TRBJ2-3; no clear D. Trimming left V 5 bases short and J 2 bases short, with 14 bases between. The CDR3 is 15 amino acids. Germline V gene sequence: CDR1 SGHAT, CDR2 FQNNGV. The CDR3 sequence is CASSDGFADTDTQYF. The CDR3, as DNA: TGTGCCAGCAGCGATGGGTTTGCGGACACAGATACGCAGTATTTT.

This clone was seen only a few times. The chain joins TRBV28 to TRBJ1-6; D is undetermined. The V end was cut by 3 bases, the J end by 6 bases, with 3 bases between. The CDR3 runs to 12 residues. Looked up from germline, CDR1 is MDHEN and CDR2 is SYDVKM. The CDR3: CASSFSNSPLHF. The CDR3 DNA is TGTGCCAGCAGTTTTAGTAATTCACCCCTCCACTTT.

This chain uses TRBV3-1 (or the pseudogene TRBV3-2) with TRBJ1-4; 8 bases line up with TRBD1. The CDR3 length is 17 residues. With 1 base clipped from V and 4 bases from J, the junction kept 8 bases outside the gene matches. Germline V lookup: CDR1 LGHDT, CDR2 YNNKEL (reference sequence). The CDR3 here is CASSQGGGTGDNEKLFF. CDR3 nucleotide sequence: TGTGCCAGCAGCCAAGGTGGAGGGACAGGAGATAATGAAAAACTGTTTTTT.

V gene TRBV4-3 combines with J gene TRBJ2-1; TRBD2 is a possible D gene (6 bases). CDR3 length equals 17 residues. Germline CDR1 reads LGHNA; CDR2 reads YSLEER. Trimming took 0 bases from V and 7 from J, leaving 19 bases between them. CDR3 nucleotides: TGCGCCAGCAGCCAAGATTTGTTTGGAGCGGAGGGGAATGAGCAGTTCTTC. This translates into CASSQDLFGAEGNEQFF.

The chain couples TRBV5-4 to TRBJ1-1; D is undetermined. V lost 4 bases to trimming and J lost 4 bases, with 14 bases between them. Germline CDR1 is SGHNT and CDR2 is YYREEE (reference sequence). The CDR3 is made up of 14 amino acids. The CDR3 here is CASSLPYAGTEAFF. CDR3 bases: TGTGCCAGCAGCCTTCCCTATGCGGGCACTGAAGCTTTCTTT.

In its sample, this clone was seen once. The chain is built from TRBV7-9 and TRBJ1-2; no definite D call. The V end lost 1 base, the J end lost 8 bases, and 14 bases lay between the germline ends. Germline V lookup: CDR1 SEHNR, CDR2 FQNEAQ (reference sequence). This CDR3 comprises 14 residues. This chain's CDR3 is CASSLVAGPIGYTF. The DNA for the CDR3 is TGTGCCAGCAGCTTAGTCGCAGGCCCGATCGGCTACACCTTC.

The V call is TRBV10-3, the J call TRBJ1-2; no clear D gene. Trimming took off 5 bases at V and 0 bases at J, with 4 bases between the two ends. Germline CDR1 ENHRY, CDR2 SYGVKD. CDR3 size: 12 residues. The CDR3 spells CAISLANYGYTF. CDR3 sequence (DNA): TGTGCCATCAGTCTCGCTAACTATGGCTACACCTTC.

In this sample, this clone turned up many times. The chain couples TRBV7-2 to TRBJ1-3, with 9 positions matching TRBD1. The CDR3 covers 17 residues. CDR1 is SGHTA, CDR2 FQGNSA, per germline. V gave up 1 base and J gave up 4 bases; unmatched junction bases: 8. CDR3 region: CASSLGGQGVSGNTIYF. CDR3 DNA sequence: TGTGCCAGCAGCTTAGGGGGACAGGGAGTATCGGGAAACACCATATATTTT.

V usage is TRBV24-1 and J usage is TRBJ2-3; TRBD2 agrees at 14 bases. Per germline, CDR1 KGHDR and CDR2 SFDVKD. V shed 10 bases, J shed 3 bases, and the junction held 2 bases outside the gene matches. The CDR3 totals 14 residues. The CDR3 is CATGLAGGTDTQYF. The CDR3 DNA follows: TGTGCCACTGGACTAGCGGGAGGTACAGATACGCAGTATTTT.

V and J are TRBV7-7 and TRBJ2-5; TRBD2 matches 12 bases. The junction had 5 bases not matched to a gene; V was cut back by 1 base and J by 5 bases. CDR1 is SSHAT and CDR2 is FNYEAQ in the germline V gene (reference sequence). This CDR3 has 16 amino acids. CDR3 sequence: CASSLGLAGGAETQYF. The CDR3 DNA reads as TGTGCCAGCAGCTTAGGTCTAGCGGGAGGGGCGGAGACCCAGTACTTC. The variable domain in full, completed from reference TRBV7-7 and TRBJ2-5, reads GAGVSQSPRYKVTKRGQDVTLRCDPISSHATLYWYQQALGQGPEFLTYFNYEAQPDKSGLPSDRFSAERPEGSISTLTIQRTEQRDSAMYRCASSLGLAGGAETQYFGPGTRLLVL.

This chain joins TRBV5-1 and TRBJ2-2, with TRBD1 matching over 9 bases. The V gene end was trimmed by 4 bases and the J gene end by 4 bases; junction bases not matched to a gene: 8. The CDR3 runs 16 residues. The germline gives CDR1 SGHRS, CDR2 YFSETQ. This chain's CDR3 is CASSPTGGGRTGELFF. The CDR3 DNA reads as TGCGCCAGCAGCCCCACAGGGGGCGGGCGCACCGGGGAGCTGTTTTTT.

This chain joins TRBV6-5 and TRBJ1-5, with D maybe TRBD1 (5 bases). V shed 6 bases and J shed 4 bases, with 10 bases lying between them. In germline, CDR1 is MNHEY, CDR2 SVGAGI. The CDR3 spans 13 residues. This chain's CDR3 is CASRDTKNQPQHF. The CDR3 nucleotides read TGTGCCAGCAGGGACACAAAGAATCAGCCCCAGCATTTT.